This T cell receptor (beta chain) is drawn from a study of OX40 agonist ivuxolimab in advanced cancers. On the study more broadly: A diagnosis of hepatocellular carcinoma, melanoma, renal cell or head and neck cancer was present in dose-escalation patients.

Assay: immunoSEQ multiplex PCR; the TCRdb copy retains only in-frame clones and omits some. This sample has around 38,000 clones, with approximately 86% found just once. CDR1 and CDR2 from the germline V gene are SEHNR and FQNEAQ (reference sequence). Trimming removed 11 bases from V and 0 bases from J; junction bases left unmatched: 7. CDR3 size: 14 residues. This receptor was identified in an adult with an advanced solid tumor such as melanoma, head and neck, liver or kidney cancer. The gene calls are TRBV7-9 and TRBJ2-1; 7 bases match TRBD2. This material consisted of CD4+ or CD8+ T cells sorted from blood, taken in a trial of the OX40 agonist ivuxolimab. As DNA, the CDR3 is TGTGCCGGCGAGCGGGATCACTCCTACAATGAGCAGTTCTTC. Translating gives CAGERDHSYNEQFF.